Sequencing of this TCR beta chain was carried out in a study of T cells in Graves' hyperthyroidism and ophthalmopathy. Across the whole study: Blood from the periphery was taken at initial diagnosis, before any treatment.

Germline V gene sequence: CDR1 DFQATT, CDR2 SNEGSKA (reference sequence). With 0 bases clipped from V and 4 bases from J, the junction kept 11 bases outside the gene matches. CDR3 length: 16 amino acids. What was amplified from RNA transcripts were TCR beta CDR3 regions. The HTBI primer set drove a first-round RT-PCR of the TCR CDR3. TCRdb analysed the multiplex PCR reads with MiXCR anew, one entry per CDR3 protein. Of 200,000 to 250,000 distinct CDR3 sequences detected, more than 15% appear once; the ten largest clones hold 50%. This clonotype was recorded at least ten times. The chain couples TRBV20-1 to TRBJ2-7, with 8 bases that match TRBD2. Sequenced sample: blood. The TCR originated in a man aged 50 to 59 with Graves' hyperthyroidism. DNA of the CDR3: TGCAGTGCTAGAGACCGGACTAGCACCTCGACATACGAGCAGTACTTC. Protein: CSARDRTSTSTYEQYF.